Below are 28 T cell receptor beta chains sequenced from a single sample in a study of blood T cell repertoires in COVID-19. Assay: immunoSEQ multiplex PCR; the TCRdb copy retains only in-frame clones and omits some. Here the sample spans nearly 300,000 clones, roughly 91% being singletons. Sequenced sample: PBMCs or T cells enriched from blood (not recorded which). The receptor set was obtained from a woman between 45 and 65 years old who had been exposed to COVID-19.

The CDR3 loop reads CASGTVVRTDTQYF. In DNA form, the CDR3 reads TGTGCCAGCGGGACAGTTGTTCGTACAGATACGCAGTATTTT. The chain carries TRBV19 and TRBJ2-3; 7 positions match TRBD1. The germline CDR1 and CDR2 sequences are LNHDA and SQIVND (reference sequence). V shed 9 bases and J 3 bases; nucleotides not matched to a gene: 9. The CDR3 has 14 amino acids.

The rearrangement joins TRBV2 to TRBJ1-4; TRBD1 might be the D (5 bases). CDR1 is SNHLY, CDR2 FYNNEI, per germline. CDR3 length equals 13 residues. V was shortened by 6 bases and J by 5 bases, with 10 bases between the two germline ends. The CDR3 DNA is TGTGCCAGCAGGGAGCAGGGAAATGAAAAACTGTTTTTT. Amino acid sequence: CASREQGNEKLFF.

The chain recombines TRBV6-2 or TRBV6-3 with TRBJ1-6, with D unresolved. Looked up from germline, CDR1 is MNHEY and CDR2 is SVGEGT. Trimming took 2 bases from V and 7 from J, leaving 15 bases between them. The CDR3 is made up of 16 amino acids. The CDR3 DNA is TGTGCCAGCAGTTACGGTAACAGCCTCAGCAATTCACCCCTCCACTTT. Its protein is CASSYGNSLSNSPLHF.

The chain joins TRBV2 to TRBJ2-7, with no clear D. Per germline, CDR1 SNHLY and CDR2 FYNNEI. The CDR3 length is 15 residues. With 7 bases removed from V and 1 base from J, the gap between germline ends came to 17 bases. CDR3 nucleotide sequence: TGTGCCAGCAACTTTTTTATTGACGGGTCCTACGAGCAGTACTTC. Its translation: CASNFFIDGSYEQYF. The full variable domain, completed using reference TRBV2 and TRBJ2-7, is EPEVTQTPSHQVTQMGQEVILRCVPISNHLYFYWYRQILGQKVEFLVSFYNNEISEKSEIFDDQFSVERPDGSNFTLKIRSTKLEDSAMYFCASNFFIDGSYEQYFGPGTRLTVT.

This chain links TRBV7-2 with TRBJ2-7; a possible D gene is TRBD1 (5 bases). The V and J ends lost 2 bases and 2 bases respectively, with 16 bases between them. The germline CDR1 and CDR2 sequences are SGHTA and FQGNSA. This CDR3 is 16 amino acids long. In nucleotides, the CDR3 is TGTGCCAGCAGCTTAAAAGGTCTTCAGGGCGCCTACGAGCAGTACTTC. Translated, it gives CASSLKGLQGAYEQYF.

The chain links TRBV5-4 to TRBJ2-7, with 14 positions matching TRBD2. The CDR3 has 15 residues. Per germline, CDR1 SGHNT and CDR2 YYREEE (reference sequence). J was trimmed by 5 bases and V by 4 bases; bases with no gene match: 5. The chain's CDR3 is CASSPMTSGGDEQYF. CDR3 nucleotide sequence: TGTGCCAGCAGCCCGATGACTAGCGGGGGGGACGAGCAGTACTTC.

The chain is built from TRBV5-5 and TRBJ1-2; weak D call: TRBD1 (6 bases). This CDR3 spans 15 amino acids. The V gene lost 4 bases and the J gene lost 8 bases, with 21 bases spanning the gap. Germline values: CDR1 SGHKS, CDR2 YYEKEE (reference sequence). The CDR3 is CASSPEGGGAGGYTF. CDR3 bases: TGTGCCAGCAGCCCCGAAGGGGGGGGCGCCGGCGGCTACACCTTC.

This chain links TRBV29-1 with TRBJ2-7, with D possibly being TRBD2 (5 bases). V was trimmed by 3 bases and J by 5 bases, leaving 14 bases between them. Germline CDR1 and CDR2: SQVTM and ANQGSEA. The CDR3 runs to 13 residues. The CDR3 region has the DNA TGCAGCGTTGAGGAGACCGGGAAGGACGAGCAGTACTTC. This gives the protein CSVEETGKDEQYF.

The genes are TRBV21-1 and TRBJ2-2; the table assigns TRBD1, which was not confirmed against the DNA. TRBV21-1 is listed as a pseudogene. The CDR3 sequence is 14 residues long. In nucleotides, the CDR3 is TGTGCCAGCAGCCGGGACAGACCGATCGGGGAGCTGTTTTTT. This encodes CASSRDRPIGELFF.

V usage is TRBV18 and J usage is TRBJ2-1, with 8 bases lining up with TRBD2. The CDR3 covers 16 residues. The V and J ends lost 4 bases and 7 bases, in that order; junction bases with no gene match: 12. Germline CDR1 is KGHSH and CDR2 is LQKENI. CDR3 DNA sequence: TGTGCCAGCTCACTCTACGGACTAGCCCGCGGGAATGAGCAGTTCTTC. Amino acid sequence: CASSLYGLARGNEQFF.

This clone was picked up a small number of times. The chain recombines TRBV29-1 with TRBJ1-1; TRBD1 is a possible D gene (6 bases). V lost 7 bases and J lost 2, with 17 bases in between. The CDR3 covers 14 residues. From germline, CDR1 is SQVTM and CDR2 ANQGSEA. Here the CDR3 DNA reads TGCAGCGCCGCAGGGACACTCCTCAACACTGAAGCTTTCTTT. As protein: CSAAGTLLNTEAFF.

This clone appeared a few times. CDR3 protein: CASSLPGRNTEAFF. The CDR3 coding sequence is TGTGCCAGCAGTCTGCCAGGGCGAAACACTGAAGCTTTCTTT. V gene TRBV2 combines with J gene TRBJ1-1; a weak D match, TRBD1 (5 bases). V dropped 5 bases and J dropped 2 bases, with 12 bases sitting between them. The V gene's germline CDR1 is SNHLY and CDR2 FYNNEI. CDR3 length equals 14 residues.

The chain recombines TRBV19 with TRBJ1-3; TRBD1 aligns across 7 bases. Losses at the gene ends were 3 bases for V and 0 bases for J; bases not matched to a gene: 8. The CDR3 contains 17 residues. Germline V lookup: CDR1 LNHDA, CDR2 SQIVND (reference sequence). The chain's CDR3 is CASSISGTVYSGNTIYF. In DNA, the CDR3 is TGTGCCAGTAGTATCTCCGGGACAGTCTACTCTGGAAACACCATATATTTT.

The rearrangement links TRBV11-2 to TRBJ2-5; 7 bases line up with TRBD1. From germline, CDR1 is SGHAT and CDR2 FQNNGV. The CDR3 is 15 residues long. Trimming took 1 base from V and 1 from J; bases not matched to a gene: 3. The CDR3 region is CASSLAPGGQETQYF. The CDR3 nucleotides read TGTGCCAGCAGCTTAGCTCCAGGGGGCCAAGAGACCCAGTACTTC.

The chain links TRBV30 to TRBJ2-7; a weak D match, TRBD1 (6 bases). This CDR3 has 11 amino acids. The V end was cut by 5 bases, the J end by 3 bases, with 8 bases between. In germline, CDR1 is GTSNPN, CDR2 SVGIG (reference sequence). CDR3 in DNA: TGTGCCTGGGGCAGGGGCTACGAGCAGTACTTC. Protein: CAWGRGYEQYF.

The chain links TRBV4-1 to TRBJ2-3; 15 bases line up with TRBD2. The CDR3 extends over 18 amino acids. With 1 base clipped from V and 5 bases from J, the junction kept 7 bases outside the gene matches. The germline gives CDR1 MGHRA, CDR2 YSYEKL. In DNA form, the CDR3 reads TGCGCCAGCAGCCAAGCGTGGACTAGCGGGGGGGCAGAAGATACGCAGTATTTT. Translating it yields CASSQAWTSGGAEDTQYF.

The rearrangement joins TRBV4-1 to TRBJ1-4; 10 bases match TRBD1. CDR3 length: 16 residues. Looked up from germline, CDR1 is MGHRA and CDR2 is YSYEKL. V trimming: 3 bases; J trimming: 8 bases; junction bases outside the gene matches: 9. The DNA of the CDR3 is TGCGCCAGCAGCCACGCTACCGGGACAGGGGTCGAAAAACTGTTTTTT. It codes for CASSHATGTGVEKLFF.

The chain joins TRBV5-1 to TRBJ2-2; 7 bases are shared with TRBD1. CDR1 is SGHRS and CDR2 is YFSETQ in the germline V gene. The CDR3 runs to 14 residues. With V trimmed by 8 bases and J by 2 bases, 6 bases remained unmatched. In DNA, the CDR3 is TGCGCCAGTTCCGGGACAGTAAACACCGGGGAGCTGTTTTTT. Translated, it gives CASSGTVNTGELFF.

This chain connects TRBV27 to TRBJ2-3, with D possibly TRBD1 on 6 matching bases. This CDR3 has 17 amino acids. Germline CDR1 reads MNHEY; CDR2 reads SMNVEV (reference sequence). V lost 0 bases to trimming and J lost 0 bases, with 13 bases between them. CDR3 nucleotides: TGTGCCAGCAGTTTATCGACAGGAGCGTTTAGCACAGATACGCAGTATTTT. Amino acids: CASSLSTGAFSTDTQYF.

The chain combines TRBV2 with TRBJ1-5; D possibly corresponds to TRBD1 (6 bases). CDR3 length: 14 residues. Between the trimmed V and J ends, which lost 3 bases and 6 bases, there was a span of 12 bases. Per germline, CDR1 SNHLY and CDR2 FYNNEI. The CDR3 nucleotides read TGTGCCAGCAGTGACAGGGGTATTCTTCAGCCCCAGCATTTT. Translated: CASSDRGILQPQHF.

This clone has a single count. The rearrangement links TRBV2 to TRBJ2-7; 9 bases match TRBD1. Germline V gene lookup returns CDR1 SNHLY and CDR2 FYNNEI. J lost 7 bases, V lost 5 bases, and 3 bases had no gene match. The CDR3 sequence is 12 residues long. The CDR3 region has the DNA TGTGCCAGCAGTAGGGACAGGGAAGAGCAGTACTTC. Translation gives CASSRDREEQYF.

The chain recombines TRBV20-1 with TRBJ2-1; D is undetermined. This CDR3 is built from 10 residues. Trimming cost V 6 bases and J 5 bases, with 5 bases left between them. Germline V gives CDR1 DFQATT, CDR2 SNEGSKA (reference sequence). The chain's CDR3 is CSAKHNEQFF. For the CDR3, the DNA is TGCAGTGCCAAGCACAATGAGCAGTTCTTC.

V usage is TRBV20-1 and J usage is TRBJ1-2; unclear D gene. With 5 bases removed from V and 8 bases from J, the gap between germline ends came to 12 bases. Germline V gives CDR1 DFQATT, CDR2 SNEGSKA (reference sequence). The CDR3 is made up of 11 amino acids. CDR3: CSAWGAMGYTF. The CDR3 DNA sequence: TGCAGTGCTTGGGGAGCGATGGGCTACACCTTC.

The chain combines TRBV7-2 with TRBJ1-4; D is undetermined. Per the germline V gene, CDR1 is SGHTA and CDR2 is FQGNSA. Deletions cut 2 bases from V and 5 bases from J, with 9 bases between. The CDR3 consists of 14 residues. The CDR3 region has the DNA TGTGCCAGCAGCTTAAGCCCTTCAAATGAAAAACTGTTTTTT. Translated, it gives CASSLSPSNEKLFF. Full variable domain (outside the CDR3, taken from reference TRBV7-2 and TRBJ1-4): GAGVSQSPSNKVTEKGKDVELRCDPISGHTALYWYRQSLGQGLEFLIYFQGNSAPDKSGLPSDRFSAERTGGSVSTLTIQRTQQEDSAVYLCASSLSPSNEKLFFGSGTQLSVL.

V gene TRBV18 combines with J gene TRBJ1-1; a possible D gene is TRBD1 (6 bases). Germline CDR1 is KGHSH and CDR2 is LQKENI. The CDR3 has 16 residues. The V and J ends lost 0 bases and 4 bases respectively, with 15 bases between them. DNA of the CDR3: TGTGCCAGCTCACCACCGCAGGGGCAGGTGGGCACTGAAGCTTTCTTT. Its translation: CASSPPQGQVGTEAFF.

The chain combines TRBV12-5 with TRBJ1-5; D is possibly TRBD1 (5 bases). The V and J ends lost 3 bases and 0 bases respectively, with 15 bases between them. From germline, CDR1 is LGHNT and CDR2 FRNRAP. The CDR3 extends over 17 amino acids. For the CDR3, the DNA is TGTGCTAGTGGTTTTACCTCACAGGCTTATAGCAATCAGCCCCAGCATTTT. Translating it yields CASGFTSQAYSNQPQHF.

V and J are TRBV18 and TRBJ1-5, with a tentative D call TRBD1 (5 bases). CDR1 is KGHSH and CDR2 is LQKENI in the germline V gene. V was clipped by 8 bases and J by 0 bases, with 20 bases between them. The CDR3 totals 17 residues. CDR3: CASAHTGEPYSNQPQHF. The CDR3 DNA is TGTGCCAGCGCACACACAGGCGAACCTTATAGCAATCAGCCCCAGCATTTT.

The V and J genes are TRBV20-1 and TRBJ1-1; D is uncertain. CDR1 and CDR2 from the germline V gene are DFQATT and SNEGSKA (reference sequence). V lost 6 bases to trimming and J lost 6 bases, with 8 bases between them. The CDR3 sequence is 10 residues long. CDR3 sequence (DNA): TGCAGTGCCCGAGGGTCTGAAGCTTTCTTT. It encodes CSARGSEAFF.